The 28 T cell receptor beta chains presented below share a single source sample, sequenced in a study of blood T cell repertoires in COVID-19. Assay used: immunoSEQ multiplex PCR; TCRdb lists only in-frame clones, some missing. Here the sample spans 130,000 to 150,000 clones, around 80% being singletons. Sequenced sample: peripheral blood. The receptor source for this set is a human donor with acute or convalescent COVID-19. The donor label of this sample is uncertain.

The V gene is TRBV5-1, the J gene TRBJ1-1; the match to TRBD1 covers 7 bases. Germline V gene sequence: CDR1 SGHRS, CDR2 YFSETQ. The CDR3 covers 14 residues. V trimming: 3 bases; J trimming: 2 bases; junction bases outside the gene matches: 4. CDR3 DNA sequence: TGCGCCAGCAGCTGGGGGGACAGAAACACTGAAGCTTTCTTT. This sequence encodes CASSWGDRNTEAFF.

This chain uses TRBV7-2 with TRBJ2-3, with 7 bases aligning to TRBD1. There are 15 residues in the CDR3. Losses at the gene ends were 8 bases for V and 2 bases for J; bases not matched to a gene: 10. Germline CDR1 and CDR2: SGHTA and FQGNSA. The CDR3 loop is CASGQTGPHTDTQYF. The CDR3 DNA follows: TGTGCCAGCGGTCAGACAGGGCCTCACACAGATACGCAGTATTTT.

In its sample, this clone was seen a few times. Other nucleotide sequences from this sample produce the same CDR3. The chain is built from TRBV6-1 and TRBJ1-5; D perhaps matches TRBD1 (5 bases). Between the trimmed V and J ends, which lost 3 bases and 2 bases, there was a span of 8 bases. The CDR3 runs to 14 residues. CDR1 is MNHNS and CDR2 is SASEGT in the germline V gene. CDR3 residues: CASSEGRGNQPQHF. The CDR3 DNA follows: TGTGCCAGCAGTGAGGGCAGGGGCAATCAGCCCCAGCATTTT.

The gene calls are TRBV15 and TRBJ1-1; D remains ambiguous. There are 13 residues in the CDR3. V lost 0 bases and J lost 5, with 7 bases in between. Germline V gene sequence: CDR1 LNHNV, CDR2 YYDKDF (reference sequence). CDR3 in DNA: TGTGCCACCAGCAGAGATTCAGTGACTGAAGCTTTCTTT. It yields the protein CATSRDSVTEAFF.

The V and J genes are TRBV7-2 and TRBJ2-3; 7 bases agree with TRBD1. Germline V gene data show CDR1 as SGHTA and CDR2 as FQGNSA. J lost 7 bases, V lost 6 bases, and 13 bases had no gene match. This CDR3 contains 15 residues. CDR3 coding DNA: TGTGCCAGCAGGTCTCCGGGACAGCTAGTTTATACGCAGTATTTT. Its translation is CASRSPGQLVYTQYF.

This chain links TRBV7-2 with TRBJ1-2; 7 bases line up with TRBD1. There are 14 residues in the CDR3. CDR1 SGHTA and CDR2 FQGNSA come from the germline V gene. V dropped 4 bases and J dropped 1; count of bases not matched to a gene: 3. CDR3 DNA sequence: TGTGCCAGCAGCTGGGACAGATATAACTATGGCTACACCTTC. Amino acids: CASSWDRYNYGYTF.

The chain recombines TRBV5-1 with TRBJ1-1; a weak D match, TRBD1 (5 bases). V lost 5 bases, J lost 0 bases, and 11 bases lay in between. CDR1 is SGHRS, CDR2 YFSETQ, per germline. This CDR3 region has 14 residues. Here the CDR3 DNA reads TGCGCCAGCAGAACCGACAGCCTGAACACTGAAGCTTTCTTT. It yields the protein CASRTDSLNTEAFF. The variable domain in full, completed from reference TRBV5-1 and TRBJ1-1, reads KAGVTQTPRYLIKTRGQQVTLSCSPISGHRSVSWYQQTPGQGLQFLFEYFSETQRNKGNFPGRFSGRQFSNSRSEMNVSTLELGDSALYLCASRTDSLNTEAFFGQGTRLTVV.

This chain links TRBV19 with TRBJ1-5; D not resolved. Deletions cut 2 bases from V and 9 bases from J, with 11 bases between. CDR1 is LNHDA and CDR2 is SQIVND in the germline V gene (reference sequence). The CDR3 runs to 13 residues. The CDR3 here is CASSIPETGPQHF. The CDR3 DNA is TGTGCCAGTAGTATACCCGAAACCGGGCCCCAGCATTTT.

The chain recombines TRBV30 with TRBJ1-3, with D unclear. The germline V gene encodes CDR1 GTSNPN and CDR2 SVGIG (reference sequence). The CDR3 runs 15 residues. V was cut by 0 bases and J by 0 bases, with 9 bases left in between. CDR3: CAWSVGLISGNTIYF. CDR3 nucleotide sequence: TGTGCCTGGAGTGTTGGCCTGATCTCTGGAAACACCATATATTTT. Full variable domain (missing parts from reference TRBV30 and TRBJ1-3): SQTIHQWPATLVQPVGSPLSLECTVEGTSNPNLYWYRQAAGRGLQLLFYSVGIGQISSEVPQNLSASRPQDRQFILSSKKLLLSDSGFYLCAWSVGLISGNTIYFGEGSWLTVV.

In nucleotides, the CDR3 is TGTGCCAGCAGTTACTTCGGGACAGGCTATGGCTACACCTTC. Protein: CASSYFGTGYGYTF. V is TRBV6-2 or TRBV6-3 and J is TRBJ1-2; 8 positions agree with TRBD1. The CDR3 length is 14 residues. Looked up from germline, CDR1 is MNHEY and CDR2 is SVGEGT. V shed 1 base, J shed 4 bases, and the junction held 2 bases outside the gene matches.

The chain links TRBV5-6 to TRBJ1-5; D is possibly TRBD1 (6 bases). Trimming took off 3 bases at V and 0 bases at J, with 16 bases between the two ends. Germline V gene lookup returns CDR1 SGHDT and CDR2 YYEEEE. This CDR3 has 17 residues. The CDR3 sequence: CASSYRTTGNSNQPQHF. The CDR3 DNA follows: TGTGCCAGCAGCTACCGCACCACAGGGAATAGCAATCAGCCCCAGCATTTT.

The CDR3: CASSQVATGGSGYTF. CDR3 nucleotide sequence: TGCGCCAGCAGCCAAGTGGCTACAGGGGGCTCTGGCTACACCTTC. This chain connects TRBV4-3 to TRBJ1-2; TRBD1 matches 9 bases. With 1 base clipped from V and 7 bases from J, the junction kept 7 bases outside the gene matches. From germline, CDR1 is LGHNA and CDR2 YSLEER. The CDR3 is made up of 15 amino acids.

The CDR3 reads CAISGGGDWGYTF. CDR3 coding DNA: TGTGCCATCAGTGGGGGCGGGGATTGGGGCTACACCTTC. The chain links TRBV10-3 to TRBJ1-2; TRBD1 might be the D (5 bases). The germline gives CDR1 ENHRY, CDR2 SYGVKD. The CDR3 loop spans 13 amino acids. Deletions cut 4 bases from V and 8 bases from J, with 14 bases between.

The gene calls are TRBV30 and TRBJ1-4; perhaps TRBD1 as D (5 bases). The V end was cut by 5 bases, the J end by 8 bases, with 12 bases between. The CDR3 length is 12 residues. Germline lookup yields CDR1 GTSNPN and CDR2 SVGIG (reference sequence). The CDR3 spells CAWGNYREKLFF. The CDR3 nucleotides read TGTGCCTGGGGGAATTACAGGGAAAAACTGTTTTTT.

This chain uses TRBV19 with TRBJ1-1; perhaps TRBD1 as D (5 bases). The CDR3 loop spans 13 amino acids. V lost 2 bases and J lost 4, with 8 bases in between. Germline CDR1 is LNHDA and CDR2 is SQIVND (reference sequence). Here the CDR3 DNA reads TGTGCCAGTAGTATATTCGGGGGCACTGAAGCTTTCTTT. Encoded protein: CASSIFGGTEAFF.

The J gene is TRBJ1-5, the V gene TRBV5-1; possible D gene TRBD1, 6 bases. The germline CDR1 and CDR2 sequences are SGHRS and YFSETQ. V was shortened by 0 bases and J by 2 bases, with 9 bases between the two germline ends. The CDR3 spans 15 residues. The CDR3: CASSLGNRGNQPQHF. As DNA, the CDR3 is TGCGCCAGCAGCTTGGGAAACAGGGGCAATCAGCCCCAGCATTTT.

The V and J genes are TRBV3-1 (or the pseudogene TRBV3-2) and TRBJ2-1, with 9 bases lining up with TRBD2. V trimming: 3 bases; J trimming: 0 bases; junction bases outside the gene matches: 12. Germline CDR1 and CDR2: LGHDT and YNNKEL (reference sequence). The CDR3 consists of 19 residues. In DNA form, the CDR3 reads TGTGCCAGCAGCCACCCGGGACTAGCCGCCCCCCGCTCCTACAATGAGCAGTTCTTC. Translated, it gives CASSHPGLAAPRSYNEQFF.

J is TRBJ1-1 and V is TRBV30; D possibly corresponds to TRBD1 (5 bases). Per germline, CDR1 GTSNPN and CDR2 SVGIG (reference sequence). CDR3 length equals 14 residues. Deletions cut 5 bases from V and 5 bases from J, with 18 bases between. CDR3 loop: CAWDRGGIGTEAFF. For the CDR3, the DNA is TGTGCCTGGGACCGGGGGGGGATCGGGACTGAAGCTTTCTTT. Supplemented by reference TRBV30 and TRBJ1-1, the full variable domain reads SQTIHQWPATLVQPVGSPLSLECTVEGTSNPNLYWYRQAAGRGLQLLFYSVGIGQISSEVPQNLSASRPQDRQFILSSKKLLLSDSGFYLCAWDRGGIGTEAFFGQGTRLTVV.

The V call is TRBV30, the J call TRBJ2-5; 7 bases fit TRBD1. The length of the CDR3 is 14 residues. The germline V gene has CDR1 GTSNPN and CDR2 SVGIG (reference sequence). The V gene end was trimmed by 2 bases and the J gene end by 5 bases; junction bases not matched to a gene: 8. The CDR3 nucleotides read TGTGCCTGGAGTAAAGTGACAGGGTCCGAGACCCAGTACTTC. Its translation: CAWSKVTGSETQYF.

The chain combines TRBV5-1 with TRBJ2-6; possible D gene TRBD1, 6 bases. The germline CDR1 and CDR2 sequences are SGHRS and YFSETQ. The CDR3 has 15 residues. V lost 0 bases, J lost 2 bases, and 6 bases lay in between. The CDR3 sequence is CASSLDRAGANVLTF. Here the CDR3 DNA reads TGCGCCAGCAGCTTGGACAGGGCTGGGGCCAACGTCCTGACTTTC.

This clone was seen more than once but under ten times. This chain links TRBV5-4 with TRBJ1-4, with TRBD1 matching over 7 bases. The CDR3 extends over 16 amino acids. V lost 2 bases, J lost 8 bases, and 12 bases stayed unmatched. Germline V lookup: CDR1 SGHNT, CDR2 YYREEE (reference sequence). DNA of the CDR3: TGTGCCAGCAGCTTCATCCAACAGGGGAGTCGGGAAAAACTGTTTTTT. Encoded protein: CASSFIQQGSREKLFF.

V is TRBV4-1 and J is TRBJ2-3, with D possibly TRBD1 on 5 matching bases. V was shortened by 0 bases and J by 6 bases, with 13 bases between the two germline ends. The CDR3 covers 15 residues. In germline, CDR1 is MGHRA, CDR2 YSYEKL. Written as DNA, the CDR3 is TGCGCCAGCAGCCAAGAAGGGCTAGGGGCGGATACGCAGTATTTT. Translated, it gives CASSQEGLGADTQYF.

The chain employs TRBV29-1 and TRBJ1-2; 12 bases line up with TRBD1. The CDR3 has 14 residues. The V segment lost 6 bases and the J segment 7 bases; nucleotides outside the gene matches: 9. Germline CDR1 reads SQVTM; CDR2 reads ANQGSEA. The CDR3 sequence is CSVGRDRGPPGYTF. In DNA form, the CDR3 reads TGCAGCGTCGGCCGGGACAGGGGGCCCCCTGGCTACACCTTC.

The chain employs TRBV30 and TRBJ1-2; the D is unclear. V lost 4 bases and J 7 bases, leaving 10 bases between the germline ends. Germline V gene data show CDR1 as GTSNPN and CDR2 as SVGIG (reference sequence). CDR3 length: 11 amino acids. The CDR3 here is CAWNGQTGYTF. The CDR3 DNA is TGTGCCTGGAATGGGCAGACTGGCTACACCTTC.

This sequence joins TRBV27 and TRBJ1-4; 9 nucleotides line up with TRBD1. V dropped 4 bases and J dropped 5; count of bases not matched to a gene: 2. The germline CDR1 and CDR2 sequences are MNHEY and SMNVEV (reference sequence). This CDR3 is 14 amino acids long. The CDR3 loop reads CASSWDRDNEKLFF. Written as DNA, the CDR3 is TGTGCCAGCAGTTGGGACAGGGACAATGAAAAACTGTTTTTT. Variable domain in full (rest from reference TRBV27 and TRBJ1-4): EAQVTQNPRYLITVTGKKLTVTCSQNMNHEYMSWYRQDPGLGLRQIYYSMNVEVTDKGDVPEGYKVSRKEKRNFPLILESPSPNQTSLYFCASSWDRDNEKLFFGSGTQLSVL.

This clone has a handful of counts. V gene TRBV5-4 combines with J gene TRBJ1-6, with D possibly matching TRBD1 (5 bases). V lost 5 bases and J lost 7, with 13 bases in between. Germline V gene lookup returns CDR1 SGHNT and CDR2 YYREEE (reference sequence). The CDR3 is made up of 14 amino acids. CDR3 amino acids: CASSLPRANSPLHF. CDR3 nucleotides: TGTGCCAGCAGTTTGCCCAGGGCGAATTCACCCCTCCACTTT.

This clone was seen just once. This chain uses TRBV19 with TRBJ1-6; TRBD1 might be the D (5 bases). Trimming removed 3 bases from V and 5 bases from J, with 11 bases in between. The CDR3 sequence is 15 residues long. From germline, CDR1 is LNHDA and CDR2 SQIVND (reference sequence). CDR3 residues: CASSIPGVDNSPLHF. DNA of the CDR3: TGTGCCAGTAGTATTCCGGGGGTTGATAATTCACCCCTCCACTTT. Based on the CDR3 plus reference TRBV19 and TRBJ1-6, the full variable domain is DGGITQSPKYLFRKEGQNVTLSCEQNLNHDAMYWYRQDPGQGLRLIYYSQIVNDFQKGDIAEGYSVSREKKESFPLTVTSAQKNPTAFYLCASSIPGVDNSPLHFGNGTRLTVT.

CDR3 protein: CSAAPGGGNYGYTF. The CDR3 DNA follows: TGCAGCGCGGCTCCGGGAGGAGGGAACTATGGCTACACCTTC. This chain joins TRBV29-1 and TRBJ1-2; D is unresolved. CDR3 length equals 14 residues. Germline CDR1 SQVTM, CDR2 ANQGSEA. Trimming took 7 bases from V and 2 from J, leaving 17 bases between them.